This T cell receptor beta chain was documented in a study of T cell repertoires in cytomegalovirus infection. This CDR3 contains 14 residues. CDR1 is LGHNA and CDR2 is YNFKEQ in the germline V gene. The ends were cut back, 4 bases at V and 1 base at J, with 7 bases in the middle. TCRdb itself ran the reads through MiXCR, one entry per CDR3 protein. The sample lists tens of thousands of distinct CDR3 sequences, more than 3% occurring once. Findings of the study overall: There were HLA-C-restricted CMV-specific TCR beta clonotypes dominating the ex vivo response.

This clonotype was seen at least ten times. Its antigen is undetermined. This receptor was obtained from a human donor in good health (CMV status not recorded). Some clones in this sample may be carry-over from other donors' samples. Sample: PBMCs. The rearrangement joins TRBV4-2 to TRBJ2-2; possibly TRBD1 for D (5 bases). DNA for the CDR3: TGTGCCAGCAGCCTACAGGAGAACACCGGGGAGCTGTTTTTT. Its protein product is CASSLQENTGELFF.